The present T cell receptor (beta chain) was sequenced within a study of OX40 agonist ivuxolimab in advanced cancers. In terms of the full investigation: Ivuxolimab, which targeted the costimulatory receptor OX40 (CD134), was an agonistic, fully human IgG2 monoclonal antibody. Of the 50 to 55 dose-escalation patients, hepatocellular carcinoma was present in roughly 19, melanoma in roughly 15, renal cell carcinoma in 9 and head and neck cancer in 9. Prior anti-PD-1, anti-PD-L1 or anti-CTLA-4 therapy was permitted, and checkpoint inhibitors had been received by roughly 42% of dose-escalation patients. Partial responses occurred in three dose-escalation patients, of whom one had hepatocellular carcinoma and two had cutaneous melanoma. The paper describes the monotherapy dose-escalation part (N of about 54 patients) of the phase I trial of ivuxolimab. Peripheral TCRbeta sequencing aimed to test whether ivuxolimab altered TCR sequence diversity and caused clonal T-cell expansion. The dose-escalation cohort was 80% to 90% male with a mean age of about 65 years, ranging from about 20 to 80. Intravenous ivuxolimab was administered to patients every 2 weeks at six dose levels: 0.01, 0.1, 0.3, 1.5, 3 and 10 mg/kg. What the research found in general, with its limitations: After ivuxolimab, CD8+ T cells had more expanded clones than CD4+ T cells on average. In the 0.1-3.0 mg/kg groups, partial responders had among the lowest normalized peripheral clonal expansion, particularly in CD8+ T cells. Low levels of normalized T-cell clonal expansion were also shown by some nonresponding patients. At doses from 0.1 to 3.0 mg/kg, clonal expansion was seen in both CD4+ and CD8+ blood T cells between baseline and week 6. Which antigens the clonally expanded peripheral T cells were specific for was not determined.

About this clone: Its antigen remains undetermined. No much larger clone exists at a distance of one base, and base qualities are not known.

Patients with a history of autoimmune disease or receiving systemic immunosuppression were excluded from the trial. In every dose cohort, peripheral blood was drawn for TCR sequencing at baseline, cycle 4 day 1, and cycle 7 day 1. The samples were drawn from a first-in-human, open-label, multicenter phase I dose-escalation trial of ivuxolimab. The trial enrolled adults with locally advanced or metastatic head and neck squamous cell, hepatocellular, melanoma or renal cell carcinoma. CD4+ and CD8+ T cells were sorted separately from peripheral blood before TCR sequencing. To sequence the TCRbeta CDR3 region, genomic DNA was isolated from the sorted cells. TCRbeta CDR3 regions were sequenced using the immunoSEQ Assay. The clones in this table, taken by TCRdb from immuneACCESS, are in-frame only. Not every clone is retained; where verified, under half of the shortfall comes from an unresolved V gene, and the cause of the rest is unknown. The sample yields around 140,000 clones; roughly 91% were counted once. In total, the top ten clones hold more than 1% of the sample.

From the germline V gene, CDR1 is SGDLS and CDR2 is YYNGEE. V is cut by 3 bases and J by 4 bases, and the space between the germline ends is 14 bases. Including the terminal cysteine and phenylalanine, the CDR3 comprises 15 residues. Only the CDR3 part of the read is kept: 45 bases, read in frame from the first base. This receptor chain uses TRBV9 and TRBJ2-1; a tentative D call is TRBD1 (5 bases match). Sequenced material: CD4+ or CD8+ T cells sorted from blood, taken in a trial of the OX40 agonist ivuxolimab. This clonotype originated in an adult with an advanced solid tumor such as melanoma, head and neck, liver or kidney cancer. The DNA sequence reads TGTGCCAGCAGCGAAGGCCCACAGGCGTACAATGAGCAGTTCTTC. This translates into CASSEGPQAYNEQFF.